These 32 T cell receptor beta chains were sequenced from one sample in a study of post-analysis software for immune sequencing data. Unique molecular identifiers tagged the TCR beta cDNA libraries. Each CDR3 protein gets one entry after TCRdb re-called the PCR reads with MiXCR. The sample shows hundreds of thousands of distinct CDR3 sequences, 59% of them seen only once. For these receptors, no antigen is known. Whole-study results and caveats: With TRBV5-6, TRBV5-1 and TRBV20-1 included, about 5 TRBV segments were more frequent in patients than in controls.

The sequencing sample was made of blood. The receptors come from a girl aged 2 to 10 with multiple sclerosis.

V gene TRBV5-1 combines with J gene TRBJ2-7, with 8 bases fitting TRBD2. The V and J ends lost 4 bases and 5 bases, in that order; junction bases with no gene match: 8. This CDR3 is 14 amino acids long. The germline V gene has CDR1 SGHRS and CDR2 YFSETQ. CDR3 loop: CASSVSGSWDEQYF. In nucleotides, the CDR3 is TGCGCCAGCAGCGTCAGCGGGAGCTGGGACGAGCAGTACTTC.

This clonotype was counted only a few times. This chain connects TRBV10-2 to TRBJ2-3, with D possibly TRBD2 on 5 matching bases. Germline values: CDR1 WSHSY, CDR2 SAAADI. The V end was cut by 8 bases, the J end by 1 base, with 19 bases between. This CDR3 region has 16 residues. CDR3 DNA: TGCGCCAGCCTAGAGTCGGGCGTGGAGGGCACAGATACGCAGTATTTT. This gives the protein CASLESGVEGTDTQYF.

This clonotype was seen more than once but under ten times. J is TRBJ2-3 and V is TRBV4-3; 15 bases map to TRBD2. The CDR3 covers 18 residues. Losses at the gene ends were 1 base for V and 2 bases for J; bases not matched to a gene: 4. Germline CDR1 reads LGHNA; CDR2 reads YSLEER. The CDR3 protein is CASSQGRTSGGATDTQYF. The DNA of the CDR3 is TGCGCCAGCAGCCAAGGCCGGACTAGCGGGGGGGCCACAGATACGCAGTATTTT.

The V call is TRBV7-3, the J call TRBJ2-1; TRBD2 matches 13 bases. The CDR3 has 21 residues. V lost 5 bases, J lost 4 bases, and 20 bases stayed unmatched. Per the germline V gene, CDR1 is SGHTA and CDR2 is FQGTGA. CDR3 bases: TGTGCCAGCAGCCCACAGGGGGCCGGGACTAGCGGGAAAAATCCATACAATGAGCAGTTCTTC. It specifies CASSPQGAGTSGKNPYNEQFF.

This rearrangement joins TRBV3-1 to TRBJ2-7; 9 nucleotides line up with TRBD1. The length of the CDR3 is 16 residues. Looked up from germline, CDR1 is LGHDT and CDR2 is YNNKEL (reference sequence). V dropped 1 base and J dropped 4; count of bases not matched to a gene: 8. The CDR3 sequence is CASSQATGGGRYEQYF. Written as DNA, the CDR3 is TGTGCCAGCAGCCAAGCAACAGGGGGCGGAAGGTACGAGCAGTACTTC.

This chain links TRBV20-1 with TRBJ2-5; 10 nucleotides line up with TRBD2. V lost 6 bases, J lost 5 bases, and 9 bases stayed unmatched. There are 14 residues in the CDR3. The germline V gene encodes CDR1 DFQATT and CDR2 SNEGSKA (reference sequence). The CDR3 here is CSAYSGGAGETQYF. The DNA for the CDR3 is TGCAGTGCCTACAGCGGGGGGGCTGGGGAGACCCAGTACTTC.

This clonotype was recorded only once. V gene TRBV29-1 combines with J gene TRBJ2-1, with TRBD2 matching over 7 bases. Germline V gene data show CDR1 as SQVTM and CDR2 as ANQGSEA. CDR3 length: 16 residues. J gave up 0 bases and V 5 bases, and 10 bases lay outside the gene matches. The CDR3 sequence: CSVSPVGGSSYNEQFF. The DNA for the CDR3 is TGCAGCGTTTCCCCTGTAGGCGGGAGCTCCTACAATGAGCAGTTCTTC.

V gene TRBV2 combines with J gene TRBJ2-4; TRBD1 agrees at 8 bases. Unmatched junction bases numbered 12, after V lost 5 bases and J lost 0 bases. The CDR3 extends over 18 amino acids. The germline V gene encodes CDR1 SNHLY and CDR2 FYNNEI. CDR3 sequence (DNA): TGTGCCAGCAGTCTACGCCGGGACAGGCTTATAGCCAAAAACATTCAGTACTTC. This sequence encodes CASSLRRDRLIAKNIQYF.

This rearrangement joins TRBV7-2 to TRBJ2-7; 9 bases match TRBD2. From germline, CDR1 is SGHTA and CDR2 FQGNSA. There are 16 residues in the CDR3. V was clipped by 0 bases and J by 3 bases; unmatched bases: 6. The CDR3 spells CASSLAMSSGNYEQYF. The CDR3 coding sequence is TGTGCCAGCAGCTTAGCGATGTCTAGCGGGAACTACGAGCAGTACTTC.

Only one count was recorded for this clonotype. The chain is built from TRBV28 and TRBJ2-1, with 11 bases that match TRBD1. Trimming at V came to 5 bases and at J to 6 bases, leaving 6 bases not matched to a gene. Looked up from germline, CDR1 is MDHEN and CDR2 is SYDVKM. The CDR3 totals 15 residues. The CDR3 spells CASSGTGGLGNEQFF. The CDR3 DNA reads as TGTGCCAGCAGTGGGACAGGGGGTTTGGGCAATGAGCAGTTCTTC.

V is TRBV20-1 and J is TRBJ2-1; D may match TRBD1 or TRBD2 (5 bases each). The V and J ends lost 4 bases and 4 bases respectively, with 14 bases between them. This CDR3 is built from 14 residues. The germline CDR1 and CDR2 sequences are DFQATT and SNEGSKA (reference sequence). CDR3: CSATLRDVYNEQFF. In nucleotides, the CDR3 is TGCAGTGCTACCCTTAGGGACGTTTACAATGAGCAGTTCTTC.

The genes are TRBV29-1 and TRBJ2-3; D possibly corresponds to TRBD2 (5 bases). Germline values: CDR1 SQVTM, CDR2 ANQGSEA. The CDR3 spans 13 residues. With 2 bases removed from V and 3 bases from J, the gap between germline ends came to 9 bases. The CDR3 nucleotides are TGCAGCGTTGAACTCCGGGGTACAGATACGCAGTATTTT. It yields the protein CSVELRGTDTQYF.

The CDR3: CASSPLQGYGYTF. CDR3 DNA sequence: TGTGCCAGCAGCCCGTTACAGGGTTATGGCTACACCTTC. The chain employs TRBV28 and TRBJ1-2; a weak D match, TRBD1 (6 bases). This CDR3 has 13 residues. V was clipped by 6 bases and J by 5 bases, with 13 bases between them. CDR1 MDHEN and CDR2 SYDVKM come from the germline V gene.

This chain connects TRBV5-1 to TRBJ1-1; D not resolved. Trimming pared 4 bases from V and 4 bases from J, leaving 17 bases between. This CDR3 contains 15 residues. Germline-derived CDR1 and CDR2 are SGHRS and YFSETQ. CDR3 region: CASSPRGIATTEAFF. CDR3 nucleotides: TGCGCCAGCAGCCCCAGAGGGATAGCGACCACTGAAGCTTTCTTT.

This clonotype was seen a handful of times. The V and J genes are TRBV6-6 and TRBJ2-5; D is possibly TRBD2 (6 bases). Per germline, CDR1 MNHNY and CDR2 SVGAGI (reference sequence). V gave up 6 bases and J gave up 3 bases, with 17 bases separating them. The CDR3 length is 15 residues. In DNA, the CDR3 is TGTGCCAGCAGCCTCAATAGCGGAACAAAAGAGACCCAGTACTTC. It codes for CASSLNSGTKETQYF.

The chain couples TRBV29-1 to TRBJ1-5; 8 nucleotides line up with TRBD1. The CDR3 has 15 residues. V lost 6 bases and J lost 1; bases outside the gene matches: 8. The germline CDR1 and CDR2 sequences are SQVTM and ANQGSEA. As DNA, the CDR3 is TGCAGCGTGGCAGGGGGCAGGGGGAGCAATCAGCCCCAGCATTTT. This sequence encodes CSVAGGRGSNQPQHF.

The CDR3 DNA is TGCGCCAGCAGTGACGGAGGTGAGCAGTTCTTC. Protein: CASSDGGEQFF. The rearrangement joins TRBV10-1 to TRBJ2-1; a weak D match, TRBD2 (5 bases). The CDR3 spans 11 residues. The ends were cut back, 3 bases at V and 9 bases at J, with 6 bases in the middle. CDR1 is WNHNN, CDR2 SYGVQD, per germline (reference sequence).

V usage is TRBV7-8 and J usage is TRBJ2-1; TRBD1 matches 8 bases. Germline loops: CDR1 SGHVS, CDR2 FQNEAQ. The CDR3 length is 17 residues. V was pared by 5 bases and J by 6 bases, with 15 bases of the junction left unmatched. The CDR3 sequence: CASSLSRGRGQGNEQFF. The CDR3 nucleotides read TGTGCCAGCAGCCTCTCCCGAGGCAGGGGGCAGGGCAATGAGCAGTTCTTC. Combining the CDR3 with reference TRBV7-8 and TRBJ2-1 gives the whole variable domain GAGVSQSPRYKVAKRGQDVALRCDPISGHVSLFWYQQALGQGPEFLTYFQNEAQLDKSGLPSDRFFAERPEGSVSTLKIQRTQQEDSAVYLCASSLSRGRGQGNEQFFGPGTRLTVL.

This clonotype was counted between two and nine times. The chain has TRBV2 and TRBJ2-1; D may be TRBD1 (6 bases). Germline V gene data show CDR1 as SNHLY and CDR2 as FYNNEI. V was clipped by 6 bases and J by 6 bases, with 15 bases between them. The CDR3 runs to 14 residues. The CDR3 loop is CASRTGRPSNEQFF. CDR3 DNA sequence: TGTGCCAGCAGGACAGGAAGGCCCAGCAATGAGCAGTTCTTC.

The rearrangement joins TRBV14 to TRBJ1-1, with D perhaps matching TRBD1 (5 bases). The germline V gene has CDR1 SGHDN and CDR2 FVKESK. The CDR3 totals 14 residues. V was clipped by 0 bases and J by 8 bases, with 13 bases between them. CDR3 sequence reads: CASSQDFGGQEAFF. CDR3 bases: TGTGCCAGCAGCCAAGATTTCGGGGGTCAGGAAGCTTTCTTT.

The chain is built from TRBV7-2 and TRBJ2-1; D gene uncertain. Trimming removed 1 base at V and 8 bases at J, with 9 bases between. The CDR3 is made up of 13 amino acids. Germline CDR1 SGHTA, CDR2 FQGNSA. This chain's CDR3 is CASSLGRRDEQFF. The CDR3 region has the DNA TGTGCCAGCAGCTTAGGGCGTAGAGATGAGCAGTTCTTC.

The J gene is TRBJ2-1, the V gene TRBV6-1; D gene unclear. V lost 8 bases, J lost 0 bases, and 14 bases lay in between. The CDR3 sequence is 15 residues long. From germline, CDR1 is MNHNS and CDR2 SASEGT. This chain's CDR3 is CASVSPLSSYNEQFF. CDR3 in DNA: TGTGCCAGCGTATCACCCTTGAGCTCCTACAATGAGCAGTTCTTC.

The rearrangement joins TRBV11-2 to TRBJ1-2; D perhaps matches TRBD1 (5 bases). The V end lost 0 bases, the J end lost 8 bases, and 13 bases lay between the germline ends. The CDR3 spans 14 residues. Germline CDR1 and CDR2: SGHAT and FQNNGV. CDR3 region: CASSLEGFGDGYTF. CDR3 DNA: TGTGCCAGCAGCTTAGAGGGTTTCGGGGACGGCTACACCTTC.

This clonotype was counted between two and nine times. The chain uses TRBV29-1 and TRBJ2-1, with TRBD2 as a possible D gene (5 bases). The CDR3 has 14 amino acids. Germline V gene data show CDR1 as SQVTM and CDR2 as ANQGSEA. The germline V and J ends were trimmed by 7 bases and 6 bases, with 19 bases remaining between them. CDR3 nucleotides: TGCAGCGGGTCCACCACTACAGAGGGCAATGAGCAGTTCTTC. Translating it yields CSGSTTTEGNEQFF.

The V gene is TRBV20-1, the J gene TRBJ2-3; no clear D gene. V was shortened by 6 bases and J by 5 bases, with 18 bases between the two germline ends. The CDR3 extends over 14 amino acids. Germline CDR1 reads DFQATT; CDR2 reads SNEGSKA (reference sequence). The CDR3 DNA follows: TGCAGTGCCCCCCTTTGGGGTGGAATAGATACGCAGTATTTT. Translated: CSAPLWGGIDTQYF.

The rearrangement joins TRBV7-2 to TRBJ2-5; 9 bases map to TRBD1. This CDR3 has 15 amino acids. Germline V CDR1 and CDR2: SGHTA, FQGNSA. The trim removed 4 bases at V and 5 bases at J, leaving 8 bases unmatched. The CDR3 region is CASSSNRGLGETQYF. The CDR3 coding sequence is TGTGCCAGCAGCTCAAACAGGGGGCTAGGGGAGACCCAGTACTTC. Using reference TRBV7-2 and TRBJ2-5 for the parts outside the CDR3, the full variable domain is GAGVSQSPSNKVTEKGKDVELRCDPISGHTALYWYRQSLGQGLEFLIYFQGNSAPDKSGLPSDRFSAERTGGSVSTLTIQRTQQEDSAVYLCASSSNRGLGETQYFGPGTRLLVL.

The chain's CDR3 is CASSVGTIQETQYF. The CDR3 DNA sequence: TGTGCCAGCAGCGTCGGGACTATCCAAGAGACCCAGTACTTC. This rearrangement joins TRBV9 to TRBJ2-5; 7 positions match TRBD2. This CDR3 is built from 14 residues. The germline gives CDR1 SGDLS, CDR2 YYNGEE. J was trimmed by 1 base and V by 2 bases; bases with no gene match: 2.

This clonotype showed up just a few times. The genes are TRBV5-1 and TRBJ2-1; tentatively, D is TRBD2 (5 bases). From germline, CDR1 is SGHRS and CDR2 YFSETQ. Trimming pared 5 bases from V and 3 bases from J, leaving 12 bases between. The CDR3 is 14 residues long. CDR3 residues: CASSPGINYNEQFF. For the CDR3, the DNA is TGCGCCAGCAGTCCGGGGATAAACTACAATGAGCAGTTCTTC.

With respect to this clonotype: One end of the junction is discordant with germline, which a read error may explain. The rearrangement links TRBV7-9 to TRBJ2-1; no clear D gene. Germline V CDR1 and CDR2: SEHNR, FQNEAQ (reference sequence). This CDR3 is built from 15 residues. This CDR3 is CASSLIRISYNAQFF. DNA of the CDR3: TGTGCCAGCAGCTTAATACGGATCTCCTACAATGCGCAGTTCTTC.

J is TRBJ2-4 and V is TRBV20-1; 9 bases are shared with TRBD1. This CDR3 is 16 amino acids long. With V trimmed by 5 bases and J by 3 bases, 11 bases remained unmatched. CDR1 and CDR2 from the germline V gene are DFQATT and SNEGSKA (reference sequence). In DNA, the CDR3 is TGCAGTGCTGGGGGGACAGGGATGGTAGGCAAAAACATTCAGTACTTC. Its translation is CSAGGTGMVGKNIQYF.

This clonotype was counted only a few times. The rearrangement uses TRBV6-2 or TRBV6-3 and TRBJ2-5, with 7 bases matching TRBD1. The CDR3 runs 14 residues. V shed 5 bases and J 5 bases; nucleotides not matched to a gene: 8. Germline loops: CDR1 MNHEY, CDR2 SVGEGT. The CDR3 bases are TGTGCCAGCAGTCGACAGGGTTTGGTGGAGACCCAGTACTTC. Translated, it gives CASSRQGLVETQYF.

The chain recombines TRBV9 with TRBJ2-5; 14 nucleotides align to TRBD2. CDR3 size: 16 residues. V was pared by 2 bases and J by 4 bases, with 4 bases of the junction left unmatched. CDR1 and CDR2 from the germline V gene are SGDLS and YYNGEE. CDR3: CASSVGTSGSAETQYF. In DNA form, the CDR3 reads TGTGCCAGCAGCGTCGGGACTAGCGGGAGTGCAGAGACCCAGTACTTC.